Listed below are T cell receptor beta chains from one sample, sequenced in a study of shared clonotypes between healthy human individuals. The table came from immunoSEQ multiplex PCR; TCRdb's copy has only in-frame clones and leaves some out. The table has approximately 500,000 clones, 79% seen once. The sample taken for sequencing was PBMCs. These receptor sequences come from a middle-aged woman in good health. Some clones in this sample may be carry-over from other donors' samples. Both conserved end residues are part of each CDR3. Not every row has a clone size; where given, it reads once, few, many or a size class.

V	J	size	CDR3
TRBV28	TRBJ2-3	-	CASSSPDGTDTQYF
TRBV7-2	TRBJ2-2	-	CASSTRLAVNTGELFF
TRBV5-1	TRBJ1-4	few	CASSLGQGTQKLFF
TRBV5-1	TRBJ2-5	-	CASSLWDQETQYF
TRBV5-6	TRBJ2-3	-	CASSPAASTDTQYF
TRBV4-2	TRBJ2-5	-	CASSQEFVASGGRETQYF
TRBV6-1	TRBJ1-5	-	CATSGEGEPNQPQHF
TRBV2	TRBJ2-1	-	CASSDRAGINEQFF
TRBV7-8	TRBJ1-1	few	CASSPWGQGIGEAFF
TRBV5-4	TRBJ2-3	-	CASSPRLGSTDTQYF
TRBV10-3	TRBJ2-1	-	CAISEKGPGVSEQFF
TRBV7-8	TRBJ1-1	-	CASSLTGTYPPEAFF
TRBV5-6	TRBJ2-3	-	CASSLATGTDTQYF
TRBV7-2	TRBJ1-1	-	CASSLSMNTEAFF
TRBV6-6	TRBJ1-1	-	CASSYSNRNTEAFF
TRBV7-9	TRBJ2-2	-	CASSPRTGGTGELFF
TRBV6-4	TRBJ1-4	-	CASSDRGPGQGTTNEKLFF
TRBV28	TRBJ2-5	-	CASKGGQETQYF
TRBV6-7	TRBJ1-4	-	CASSFRQLNEKLFF
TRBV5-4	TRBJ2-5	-	CASSSPTSVQETQYF
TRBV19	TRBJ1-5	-	CASKTGISNQPQHF
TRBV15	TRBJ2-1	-	CATSRGLAGLPYNEQFF
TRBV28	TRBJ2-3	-	CASRAQGAGTDTQYF
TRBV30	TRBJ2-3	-	CACYTIQTDTQYF
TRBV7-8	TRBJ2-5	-	CASSLERREGPQYF
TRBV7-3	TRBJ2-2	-	CASSLIRQPTGELFF
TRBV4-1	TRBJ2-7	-	CASSPRQRGGSYEQYF
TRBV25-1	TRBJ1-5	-	CASSRSGTPFGNQPQHF
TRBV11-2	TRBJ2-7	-	CASSLGVGTFYEQYF
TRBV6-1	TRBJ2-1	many	CASSGGSGSWGHNEQFF
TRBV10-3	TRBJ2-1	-	CAISEKTSGEQFF
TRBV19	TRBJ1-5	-	CASSTTGGNQPQHF
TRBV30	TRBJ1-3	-	CAWSVTGSGNTIYF
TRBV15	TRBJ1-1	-	CATSRAPNTEAFF
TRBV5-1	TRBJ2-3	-	CASSLEGGRNTDTQYF
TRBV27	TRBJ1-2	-	CASSREVTNYGYTF
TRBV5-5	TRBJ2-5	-	CASSATGTKETQYF
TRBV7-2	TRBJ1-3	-	CASSLGWATDSGNTIYF
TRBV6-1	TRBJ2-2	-	CASSPAEAGELFF
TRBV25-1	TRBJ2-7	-	CASTEGGNHEQYF
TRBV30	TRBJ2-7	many	CAWGSVGADEQYF
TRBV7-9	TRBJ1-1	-	CASSPLDRTNTEAFF
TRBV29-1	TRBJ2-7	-	CSVEGAADYEQYF
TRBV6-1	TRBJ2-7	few	CASSERWTGFTYEQYF
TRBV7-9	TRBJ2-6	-	CASSQQGFGANVLTF
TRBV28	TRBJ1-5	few	CASRWDSNQPQHF
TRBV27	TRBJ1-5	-	CASSGQYSNQPQHF
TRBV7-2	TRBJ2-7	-	CASSLGGLAGSYEQYF
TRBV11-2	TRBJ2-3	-	CASSLGLQDTQYF
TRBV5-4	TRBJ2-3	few	CASSLDSSDTQYF
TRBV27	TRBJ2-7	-	CASRQGQGGSYEQYF